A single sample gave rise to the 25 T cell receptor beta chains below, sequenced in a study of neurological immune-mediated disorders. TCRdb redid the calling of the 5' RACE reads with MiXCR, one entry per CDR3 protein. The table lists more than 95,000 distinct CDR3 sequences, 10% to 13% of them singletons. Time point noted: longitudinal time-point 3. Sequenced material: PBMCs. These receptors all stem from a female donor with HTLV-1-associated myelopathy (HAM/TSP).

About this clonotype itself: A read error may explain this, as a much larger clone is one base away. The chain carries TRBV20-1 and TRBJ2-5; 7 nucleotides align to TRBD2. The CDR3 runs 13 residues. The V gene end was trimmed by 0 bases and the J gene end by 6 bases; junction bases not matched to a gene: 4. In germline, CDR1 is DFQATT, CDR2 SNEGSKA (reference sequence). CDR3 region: CSAREGREKTQYF. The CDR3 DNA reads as TGCAGTGCTAGAGAGGGGAGGGAGAAGACCCAGTACTTC.

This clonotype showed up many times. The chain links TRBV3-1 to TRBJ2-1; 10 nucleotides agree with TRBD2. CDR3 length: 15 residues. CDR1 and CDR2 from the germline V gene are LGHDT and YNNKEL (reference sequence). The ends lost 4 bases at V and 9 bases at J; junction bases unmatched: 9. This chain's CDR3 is CASSPASGGYGEQFF. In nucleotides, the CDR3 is TGTGCCAGCAGCCCGGCTAGCGGGGGCTACGGTGAGCAGTTCTTC.

CDR3 coding DNA: TGTGCCAGCAGCCAAGACGGACCCGGAGGAGATATTAGCAATCAGCCCCAGCATTTT. Its protein is CASSQDGPGGDISNQPQHF. The chain couples TRBV3-1 to TRBJ1-5; D gene unclear. Germline V gene sequence: CDR1 LGHDT, CDR2 YNNKEL (reference sequence). V lost 0 bases, J lost 0 bases, and 18 bases lay in between. The CDR3 runs 19 residues.

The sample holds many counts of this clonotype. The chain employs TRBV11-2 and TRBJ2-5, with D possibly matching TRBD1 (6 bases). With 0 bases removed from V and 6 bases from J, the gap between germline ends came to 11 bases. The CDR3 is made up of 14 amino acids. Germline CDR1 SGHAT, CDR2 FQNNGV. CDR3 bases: TGTGCCAGCAGCTTAGACACAGGGACGAAGACCCAGTACTTC. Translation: CASSLDTGTKTQYF.

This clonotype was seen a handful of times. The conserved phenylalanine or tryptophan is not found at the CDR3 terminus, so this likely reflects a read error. CDR3 sequence: CASSLVDNYGYTL. The CDR3 region has the DNA TGCGCCAGCAGCTTGGTCGATAACTATGGCTACACCCTC. The chain employs TRBV5-1 and TRBJ1-2; no definite D call. Germline-derived CDR1 and CDR2 are SGHRS and YFSETQ. The CDR3 length is 13 residues. V was pared by 0 bases and J by 1 base, with 4 bases between.

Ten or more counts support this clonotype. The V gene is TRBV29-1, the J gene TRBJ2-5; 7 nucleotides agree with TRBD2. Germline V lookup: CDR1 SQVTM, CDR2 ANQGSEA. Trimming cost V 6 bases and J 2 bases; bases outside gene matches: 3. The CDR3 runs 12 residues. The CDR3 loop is CSVWGGQETQYF. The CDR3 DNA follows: TGCAGCGTGTGGGGGGGGCAAGAGACCCAGTACTTC.

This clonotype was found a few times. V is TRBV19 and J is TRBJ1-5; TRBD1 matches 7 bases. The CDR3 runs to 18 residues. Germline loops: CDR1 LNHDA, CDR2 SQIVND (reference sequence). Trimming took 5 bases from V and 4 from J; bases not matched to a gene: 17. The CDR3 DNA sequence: TGTGCCAGTAGTTTAACTCGGGCAGGGACAGACTATAATCAGCCCCAGCATTTT. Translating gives CASSLTRAGTDYNQPQHF.

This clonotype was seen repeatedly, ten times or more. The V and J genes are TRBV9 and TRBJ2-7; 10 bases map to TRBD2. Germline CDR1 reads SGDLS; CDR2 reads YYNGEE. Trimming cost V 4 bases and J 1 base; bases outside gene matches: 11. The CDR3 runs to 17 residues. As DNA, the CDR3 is TGTGCCAGCAGCAGAGGGGCTAGCGGGGGAGGATCCTACGAGCAGTACTTC. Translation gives CASSRGASGGGSYEQYF.

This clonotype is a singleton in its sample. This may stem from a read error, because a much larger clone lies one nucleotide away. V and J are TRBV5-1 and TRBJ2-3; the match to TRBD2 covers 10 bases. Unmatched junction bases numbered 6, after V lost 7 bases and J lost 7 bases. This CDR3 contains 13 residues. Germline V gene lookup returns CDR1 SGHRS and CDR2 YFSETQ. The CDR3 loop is CASQLAGRHTQYF. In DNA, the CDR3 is TGCGCCAGCCAACTAGCGGGGCGCCATACGCAGTATTTT.

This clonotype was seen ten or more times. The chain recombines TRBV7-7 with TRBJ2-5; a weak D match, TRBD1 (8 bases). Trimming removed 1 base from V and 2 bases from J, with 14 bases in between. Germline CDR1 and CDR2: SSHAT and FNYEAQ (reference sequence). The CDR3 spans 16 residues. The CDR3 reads CASSLDRGRGQETQYF. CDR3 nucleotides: TGTGCCAGCAGCTTAGACAGGGGGAGGGGGCAAGAGACCCAGTACTTC.

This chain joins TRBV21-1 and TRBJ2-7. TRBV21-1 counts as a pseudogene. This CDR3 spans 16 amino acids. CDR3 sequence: CASSKDWGTRAYEQYF. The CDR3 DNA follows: TGTGCCAGCAGCAAAGATTGGGGTACACGTGCCTACGAGCAGTACTTC.

The CDR3 DNA reads as TGTGCCAGCATGCGAGTCTCCGCGAACACTGAAGCTTTCTTT. Amino acid sequence: CASMRVSANTEAFF. This chain joins TRBV2 and TRBJ1-1; D ambiguous. This CDR3 has 14 residues. CDR1 is SNHLY, CDR2 FYNNEI, per germline. V was trimmed by 7 bases and J by 1 base, leaving 13 bases between them. The full variable domain, completed using reference TRBV2 and TRBJ1-1, is EPEVTQTPSHQVTQMGQEVILRCVPISNHLYFYWYRQILGQKVEFLVSFYNNEISEKSEIFDDQFSVERPDGSNFTLKIRSTKLEDSAMYFCASMRVSANTEAFFGQGTRLTVV.

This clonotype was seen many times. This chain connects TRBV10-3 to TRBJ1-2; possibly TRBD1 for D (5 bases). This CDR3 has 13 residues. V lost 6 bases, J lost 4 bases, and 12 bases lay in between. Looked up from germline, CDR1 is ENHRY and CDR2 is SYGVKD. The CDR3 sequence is CAIRLGTGYGYTF. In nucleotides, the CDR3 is TGTGCCATCAGGCTTGGGACGGGCTATGGCTACACCTTC.

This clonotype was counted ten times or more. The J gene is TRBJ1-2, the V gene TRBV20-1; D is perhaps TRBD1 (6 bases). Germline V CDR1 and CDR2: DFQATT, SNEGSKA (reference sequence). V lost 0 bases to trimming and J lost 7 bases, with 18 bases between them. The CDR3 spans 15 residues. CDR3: CSARDPIQGRSGYTF. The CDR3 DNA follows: TGCAGTGCTAGAGATCCGATACAGGGTCGATCTGGCTACACCTTC.

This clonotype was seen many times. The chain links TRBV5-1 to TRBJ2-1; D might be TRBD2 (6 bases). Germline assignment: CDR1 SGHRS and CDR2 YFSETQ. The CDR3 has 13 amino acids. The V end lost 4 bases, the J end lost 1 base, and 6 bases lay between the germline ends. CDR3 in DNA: TGCGCCAGCAGCGGGGGGTCCTACAATGAGCAGTTCTTC. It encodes CASSGGSYNEQFF.

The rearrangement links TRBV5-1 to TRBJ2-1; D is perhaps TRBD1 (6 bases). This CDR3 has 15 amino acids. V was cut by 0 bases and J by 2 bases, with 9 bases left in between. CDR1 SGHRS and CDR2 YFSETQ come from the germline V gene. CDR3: CASSLAGDTYNEQFF. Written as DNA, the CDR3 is TGCGCCAGCAGCTTGGCCGGGGACACCTACAATGAGCAGTTCTTC.

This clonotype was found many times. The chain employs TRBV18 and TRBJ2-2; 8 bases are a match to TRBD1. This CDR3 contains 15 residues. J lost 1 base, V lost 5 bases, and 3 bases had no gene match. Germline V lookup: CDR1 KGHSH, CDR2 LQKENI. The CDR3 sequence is CASSIGQGNTGELFF. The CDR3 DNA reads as TGTGCCAGCTCAATTGGACAGGGGAACACCGGGGAGCTGTTTTTT.

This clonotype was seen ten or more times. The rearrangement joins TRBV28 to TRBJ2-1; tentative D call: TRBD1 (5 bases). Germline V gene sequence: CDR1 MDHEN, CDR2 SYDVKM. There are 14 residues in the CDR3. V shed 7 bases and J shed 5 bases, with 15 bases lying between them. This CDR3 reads CASTPPRTNNEQFF. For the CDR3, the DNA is TGTGCCAGCACCCCGCCACGGACAAACAATGAGCAGTTCTTC.

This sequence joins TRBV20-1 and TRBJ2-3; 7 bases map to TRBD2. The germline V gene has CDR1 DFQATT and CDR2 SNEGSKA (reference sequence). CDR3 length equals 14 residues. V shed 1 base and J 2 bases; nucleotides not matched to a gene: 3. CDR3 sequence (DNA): TGCAGTGCTAGAGCGGGGGGAAACACAGATACGCAGTATTTT. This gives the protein CSARAGGNTDTQYF.

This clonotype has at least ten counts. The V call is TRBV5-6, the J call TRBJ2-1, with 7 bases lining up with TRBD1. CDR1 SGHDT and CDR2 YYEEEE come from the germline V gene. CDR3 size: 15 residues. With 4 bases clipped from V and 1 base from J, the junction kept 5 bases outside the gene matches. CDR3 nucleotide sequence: TGTGCCAGCAGCCCTGGGGACAGATCCTACAATGAGCAGTTCTTC. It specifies CASSPGDRSYNEQFF.

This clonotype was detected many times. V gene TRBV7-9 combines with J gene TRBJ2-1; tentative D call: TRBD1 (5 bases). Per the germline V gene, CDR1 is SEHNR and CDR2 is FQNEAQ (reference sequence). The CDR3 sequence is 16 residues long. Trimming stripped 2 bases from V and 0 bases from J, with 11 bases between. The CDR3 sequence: CASSLRGFSSYNEQFF. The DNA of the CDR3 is TGTGCCAGCAGCTTAAGGGGTTTCAGCTCCTACAATGAGCAGTTCTTC.

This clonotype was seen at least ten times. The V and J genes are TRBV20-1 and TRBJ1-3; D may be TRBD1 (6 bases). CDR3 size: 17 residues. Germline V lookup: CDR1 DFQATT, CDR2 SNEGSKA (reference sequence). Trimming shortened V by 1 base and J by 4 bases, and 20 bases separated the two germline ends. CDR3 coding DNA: TGCAGTGCTAGAGCGCCACAGGGCGAGGCTAGCGGAAACACCATATATTTT. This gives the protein CSARAPQGEASGNTIYF.

The CDR3 spells CASSGDRGLNEQFF. The CDR3 DNA reads as TGCGCCAGCAGCGGGGACAGGGGGCTTAATGAGCAGTTCTTC. The V call is TRBV5-1, the J call TRBJ2-1; 12 nucleotides align to TRBD1. The V gene end was trimmed by 4 bases and the J gene end by 7 bases; junction bases not matched to a gene: 3. The CDR3 spans 14 residues. CDR1 SGHRS and CDR2 YFSETQ come from the germline V gene.

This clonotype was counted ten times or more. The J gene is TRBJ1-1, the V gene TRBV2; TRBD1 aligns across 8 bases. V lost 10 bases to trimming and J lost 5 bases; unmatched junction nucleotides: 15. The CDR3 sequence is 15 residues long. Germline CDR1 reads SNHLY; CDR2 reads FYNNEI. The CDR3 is CANRLAGGRDTEAFF. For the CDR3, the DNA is TGTGCCAACCGGCTGGCAGGGGGCAGGGATACTGAAGCTTTCTTT. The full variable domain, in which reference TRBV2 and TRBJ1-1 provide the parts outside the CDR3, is EPEVTQTPSHQVTQMGQEVILRCVPISNHLYFYWYRQILGQKVEFLVSFYNNEISEKSEIFDDQFSVERPDGSNFTLKIRSTKLEDSAMYFCANRLAGGRDTEAFFGQGTRLTVV.

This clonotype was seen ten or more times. The CDR3 protein is CASSRGQGQETQYF. The DNA for the CDR3 is TGTGCCAGCTCACGCGGACAGGGCCAAGAGACCCAGTACTTC. The chain carries TRBV18 and TRBJ2-5, with 8 bases that match TRBD1. Germline trimming cut 4 bases from V and 1 base from J; bases unmatched to any gene: 2. The germline V gene encodes CDR1 KGHSH and CDR2 LQKENI. The CDR3 extends over 14 amino acids.